Following are 21 T cell receptor beta chains from one sample sequenced in a study of blood T cell repertoires in COVID-19. Some clones are missing from TCRdb's copy, which holds only in-frame ones; the method was immunoSEQ multiplex PCR. The data contain 270,000 or so clones, about 87% of them singletons. The specimen sequenced was PBMCs or T cells enriched from blood (not recorded which). These receptors all come from a woman between 40 and 50 years old with acute COVID-19.

The V gene is TRBV4-1, the J gene TRBJ2-2; D is possibly TRBD1 (6 bases). The CDR3 consists of 15 residues. Trimming took off 4 bases at V and 5 bases at J, with 14 bases between the two ends. The germline CDR1 and CDR2 sequences are MGHRA and YSYEKL. The CDR3 DNA reads TGCGCCAGCAGCCTTGGTCAGGGGTGGACCGGGGAGCTGTTTTTT. This gives the protein CASSLGQGWTGELFF.

The chain has TRBV27 and TRBJ1-2, with 9 nucleotides matching TRBD1. Unmatched junction bases numbered 3, after V lost 8 bases and J lost 2 bases. The CDR3 is made up of 13 amino acids. CDR1 is MNHEY and CDR2 is SMNVEV in the germline V gene (reference sequence). The CDR3 region has the DNA TGTGCCAGCGGGGGGACAGGGAACTATGGCTACACCTTC. Translated, it gives CASGGTGNYGYTF.

This clone turned up a few times. The chain carries TRBV10-1 and TRBJ2-1, with a tentative D call TRBD2 (6 bases). In germline, CDR1 is WNHNN, CDR2 SYGVQD (reference sequence). Trimming shortened V by 2 bases and J by 8 bases, and 19 bases separated the two germline ends. The CDR3 extends over 16 amino acids. The DNA of the CDR3 is TGCGCCAGCAGTGAGCAACCGGGATCCGGGGAGGATGAGCAGTTCTTC. This encodes CASSEQPGSGEDEQFF.

The chain links TRBV7-2 to TRBJ2-6, with D tentatively TRBD1 (5 bases). V was pared by 3 bases and J by 2 bases, with 11 bases between. The CDR3 spans 16 residues. Germline V gene sequence: CDR1 SGHTA, CDR2 FQGNSA. This CDR3 is CASSFQGGTGANVLTF. The DNA for the CDR3 is TGTGCCAGCAGCTTCCAGGGTGGGACTGGGGCCAACGTCCTGACTTTC. The variable domain in full, with the rest retrieved from reference TRBV7-2 and TRBJ2-6, is GAGVSQSPSNKVTEKGKDVELRCDPISGHTALYWYRQSLGQGLEFLIYFQGNSAPDKSGLPSDRFSAERTGGSVSTLTIQRTQQEDSAVYLCASSFQGGTGANVLTFGAGSRLTVL.

This chain connects TRBV28 to TRBJ2-1, with a tentative D call TRBD2 (6 bases). CDR1 and CDR2 from the germline V gene are MDHEN and SYDVKM. The CDR3 runs 15 residues. Between the trimmed V and J ends, which lost 5 bases and 6 bases, there was a span of 17 bases. The DNA for the CDR3 is TGTGCCAGCAGTCCCACCGGGAGCTCGAGCAATGAGCAGTTCTTC. The encoded protein is CASSPTGSSSNEQFF.

The chain couples TRBV7-6 to TRBJ1-2, with TRBD1 matching over 8 bases. The CDR3 covers 19 residues. Germline assignment: CDR1 SGHVS and CDR2 FNYEAQ. The junction had 17 bases not matched to a gene; V was cut back by 0 bases and J by 5 bases. DNA of the CDR3: TGTGCCAGCAGCTTAGCCCGGGACAGGTCAGGGGGTGACGGATATGGCTACACCTTC. It yields the protein CASSLARDRSGGDGYGYTF.

The CDR3 coding sequence is TGTGCCTGGAGTCGACAGGGGATTAATGAAAAACTGTTTTTT. Protein: CAWSRQGINEKLFF. The rearrangement joins TRBV30 to TRBJ1-4; TRBD1 matches 8 bases. The CDR3 runs 14 residues. CDR1 GTSNPN and CDR2 SVGIG come from the germline V gene (reference sequence). V was clipped by 2 bases and J by 4 bases; unmatched bases: 3. Full variable domain (missing parts from reference TRBV30 and TRBJ1-4): SQTIHQWPATLVQPVGSPLSLECTVEGTSNPNLYWYRQAAGRGLQLLFYSVGIGQISSEVPQNLSASRPQDRQFILSSKKLLLSDSGFYLCAWSRQGINEKLFFGSGTQLSVL.

In its sample, this clone was seen a few times. The chain is built from TRBV4-1 and TRBJ1-1; 8 positions match TRBD1. The germline gives CDR1 MGHRA, CDR2 YSYEKL. The junction had 10 bases not matched to a gene; V was cut back by 1 base and J by 0 bases. The CDR3 is 18 amino acids. The CDR3 coding sequence is TGCGCCAGCAGCCAAGTCCTTTCCAGGGGGCCACTGAACACTGAAGCTTTCTTT. Protein product: CASSQVLSRGPLNTEAFF.

This clone occurred once. This rearrangement joins TRBV5-1 to TRBJ1-6, with 10 nucleotides matching TRBD1. V lost 0 bases, J lost 7 bases, and 4 bases stayed unmatched. Germline assignment: CDR1 SGHRS and CDR2 YFSETQ. The CDR3 extends over 16 amino acids. CDR3 DNA: TGCGCCAGCAGCTTGGCCCGGGGACAGGGGAATTCACCCCTCCACTTT. Protein sequence: CASSLARGQGNSPLHF.

The genes are TRBV7-2 and TRBJ1-2, with TRBD1 as a possible D gene (5 bases). CDR1 and CDR2 from the germline V gene are SGHTA and FQGNSA. The CDR3 contains 13 residues. V dropped 1 base and J dropped 5 bases, with 8 bases sitting between them. The chain's CDR3 is CASSLGGRYGYTF. In DNA, the CDR3 is TGTGCCAGCAGCTTAGGGGGGAGGTATGGCTACACCTTC.

V gene TRBV6-5 combines with J gene TRBJ2-1; 15 positions agree with TRBD2. J gave up 7 bases and V 4 bases, and 5 bases lay outside the gene matches. The CDR3 sequence is 16 residues long. Germline CDR1 reads MNHEY; CDR2 reads SVGAGI. For the CDR3, the DNA is TGTGCCAGCAGTTCACAGGGACTAGCGGGAGGAAATGAGCAGTTCTTC. This codes for CASSSQGLAGGNEQFF.

This clone has just one count. The chain joins TRBV5-1 to TRBJ1-4; 7 bases are a match to TRBD1. V trimming: 4 bases; J trimming: 7 bases; junction bases outside the gene matches: 10. The CDR3 is 15 residues long. Germline CDR1 is SGHRS and CDR2 is YFSETQ. As DNA, the CDR3 is TGCGCCAGCAGCGTGTCCACAGGGGAGGCTGAAAAACTGTTTTTT. This translates into CASSVSTGEAEKLFF.

This chain connects TRBV18 to TRBJ1-2, with 8 bases aligning to TRBD1. The germline CDR1 and CDR2 sequences are KGHSH and LQKENI. V was clipped by 3 bases and J by 6 bases; unmatched bases: 6. The CDR3 extends over 14 amino acids. CDR3 in amino acids: CASSPPGQDNGYTF. The CDR3 coding sequence is TGTGCCAGCTCACCTCCGGGACAGGATAATGGCTACACCTTC.

In this sample, this clone turned up a few times. The genes are TRBV7-2 and TRBJ1-1, with a weak D call TRBD1 (5 bases). V dropped 5 bases and J dropped 1 base, with 8 bases sitting between them. Germline-derived CDR1 and CDR2 are SGHTA and FQGNSA. The CDR3 length is 13 residues. The CDR3 DNA is TGTGCCAGCAGCGAAGGACAGAACACTGAAGCTTTCTTT. The encoded protein is CASSEGQNTEAFF.

The chain recombines TRBV5-8 with TRBJ2-2, with D hard to call. CDR1 SGHTS and CDR2 YDEGEE come from the germline V gene. V lost 0 bases and J 4 bases, leaving 16 bases between the germline ends. The CDR3 covers 17 residues. CDR3 bases: TGTGCCAGCAGCTTGGTGCAAAGTCTAAGAACCACCGGGGAGCTGTTTTTT. This gives the protein CASSLVQSLRTTGELFF.

The chain recombines TRBV11-3 with TRBJ2-2; unclear D gene. CDR3 size: 13 residues. Deletions cut 0 bases from V and 7 bases from J, with 6 bases between. Germline loops: CDR1 SGHNT, CDR2 YENEEA. In DNA form, the CDR3 reads TGTGCCAGCAGCTTAGATCTGAGCGGGGAGCTGTTTTTT. It encodes CASSLDLSGELFF. Combining the CDR3 with reference TRBV11-3 and TRBJ2-2 gives the whole variable domain EAGVVQSPRYKIIEKKQPVAFWCNPISGHNTLYWYLQNLGQGPELLIRYENEEAVDDSQLPKDRFSAERLKGVDSTLKIQPAELGDSAVYLCASSLDLSGELFFGEGSRLTVL.

The rearrangement links TRBV6-5 to TRBJ1-3; no clear D. Per the germline V gene, CDR1 is MNHEY and CDR2 is SVGAGI. The CDR3 runs 14 residues. V lost 4 bases, J lost 4 bases, and 11 bases lay in between. CDR3 protein: CASSSWRKGNTIYF. CDR3 in DNA: TGTGCCAGCAGTTCCTGGAGGAAGGGAAACACCATATATTTT.

This clone showed up just a few times. V and J are TRBV5-4 and TRBJ2-5; 12 bases line up with TRBD1. The ends lost 2 bases at V and 5 bases at J; junction bases unmatched: 4. Germline V gene sequence: CDR1 SGHNT, CDR2 YYREEE (reference sequence). This CDR3 is 15 amino acids long. CDR3: CASSFGGTGGETQYF. The CDR3 nucleotides are TGTGCCAGCAGCTTCGGGGGGACAGGGGGCGAGACCCAGTACTTC.

The chain has TRBV5-4 and TRBJ2-5, with TRBD2 identical over 8 bases. The CDR3 is made up of 13 amino acids. V shed 4 bases, J shed 5 bases, and the junction held 4 bases outside the gene matches. From germline, CDR1 is SGHNT and CDR2 YYREEE (reference sequence). The CDR3 nucleotides read TGTGCCAGCAGCCTACTAGCGGTGGAGACCCAGTACTTC. Residues: CASSLLAVETQYF.

In the case of this clone: Other DNA sequences in this specimen translate into the identical CDR3. This chain uses TRBV5-1 with TRBJ1-3; D call uncertain. Trimming shortened V by 0 bases and J by 0 bases, and 10 bases separated the two germline ends. The germline gives CDR1 SGHRS, CDR2 YFSETQ. This CDR3 is built from 16 residues. The CDR3 protein is CASSLAPGSSGNTIYF. CDR3 in DNA: TGCGCCAGCAGCTTGGCGCCCGGGAGCTCTGGAAACACCATATATTTT.

V gene TRBV4-1 combines with J gene TRBJ2-7; D gene ambiguous. Germline CDR1 reads MGHRA; CDR2 reads YSYEKL. The CDR3 spans 14 residues. The V end lost 0 bases, the J end lost 2 bases, and 8 bases lay between the germline ends. The CDR3 coding sequence is TGCGCCAGCAGCCAAGATTGGCGGACCTACGAGCAGTACTTC. Translating it yields CASSQDWRTYEQYF.